The T cell receptor beta chain under discussion was sequenced for a study of cytomegalovirus exposure and HLA in healthy donors. Germline values: CDR1 SGHRS, CDR2 YFSETQ. The CDR3 spans 14 residues. V shed 6 bases and J 6 bases; nucleotides not matched to a gene: 11. This PCR relied on a set of 60 Vbeta primers and 13 Jbeta primers. The data were produced by immunoSEQ multiplex PCR, yet TCRdb's version contains in-frame clones alone and is incomplete. The sample comprises about 140,000 clones, approximately 84% of which are singletons, and 1.9% rests with the top ten. The sample comprised PBMCs. This chain joins TRBV5-1 and TRBJ2-7; 8 positions agree with TRBD1. The TCR sequence derives from a woman aged 35 to 49 in good health and CMV-seronegative. CDR3 sequence: CASIPGTGLGEQYF. CDR3 nucleotides: TGCGCCAGCATCCCCGGGACAGGTCTAGGCGAGCAGTACTTC.